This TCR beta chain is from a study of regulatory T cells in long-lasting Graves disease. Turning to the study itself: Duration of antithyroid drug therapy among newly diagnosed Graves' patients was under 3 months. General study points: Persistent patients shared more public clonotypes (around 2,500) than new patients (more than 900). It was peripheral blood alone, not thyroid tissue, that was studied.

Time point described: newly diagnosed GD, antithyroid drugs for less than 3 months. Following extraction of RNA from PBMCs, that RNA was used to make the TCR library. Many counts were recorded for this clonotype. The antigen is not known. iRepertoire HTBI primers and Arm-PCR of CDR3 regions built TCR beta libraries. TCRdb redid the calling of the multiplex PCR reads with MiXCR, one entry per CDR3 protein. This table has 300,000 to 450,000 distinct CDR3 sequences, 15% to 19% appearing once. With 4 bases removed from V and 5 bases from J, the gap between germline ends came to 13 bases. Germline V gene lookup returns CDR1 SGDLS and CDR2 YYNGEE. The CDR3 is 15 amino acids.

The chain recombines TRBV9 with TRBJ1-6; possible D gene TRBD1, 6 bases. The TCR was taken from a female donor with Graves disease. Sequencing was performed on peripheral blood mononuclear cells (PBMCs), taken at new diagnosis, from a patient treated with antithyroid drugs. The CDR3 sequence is CASSKEGGNNSPLHF. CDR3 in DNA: TGTGCCAGCAGCAAAGAGGGGGGGAATAATTCACCCCTCCACTTT.